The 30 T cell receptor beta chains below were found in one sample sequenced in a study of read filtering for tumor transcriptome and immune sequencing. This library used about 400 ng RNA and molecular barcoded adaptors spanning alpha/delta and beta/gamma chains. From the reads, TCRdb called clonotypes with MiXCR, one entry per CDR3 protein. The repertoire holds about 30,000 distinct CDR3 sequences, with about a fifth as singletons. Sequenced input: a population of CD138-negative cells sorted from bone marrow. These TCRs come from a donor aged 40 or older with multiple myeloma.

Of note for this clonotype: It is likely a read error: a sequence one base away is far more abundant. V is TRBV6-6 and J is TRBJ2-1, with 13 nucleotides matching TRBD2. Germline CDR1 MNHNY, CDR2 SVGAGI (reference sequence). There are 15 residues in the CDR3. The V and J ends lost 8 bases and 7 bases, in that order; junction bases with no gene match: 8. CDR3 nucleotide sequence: TGTGCCAGCGGTAAACTAGCGGGAGGGCCTAATGAGCAGTTCTTC. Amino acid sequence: CASGKLAGGPNEQFF.

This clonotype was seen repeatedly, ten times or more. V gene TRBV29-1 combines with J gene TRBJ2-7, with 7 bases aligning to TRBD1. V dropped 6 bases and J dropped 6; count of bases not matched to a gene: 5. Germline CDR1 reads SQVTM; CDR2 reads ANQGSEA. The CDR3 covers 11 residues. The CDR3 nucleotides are TGCAGCGTGGGACAGAGGGCCGAGCAGTACTTC. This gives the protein CSVGQRAEQYF.

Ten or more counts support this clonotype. CDR3 region: CASTRSRVDTQYF. DNA of the CDR3: TGTGCCAGCACCCGCAGCAGGGTTGATACGCAGTATTTT. The gene calls are TRBV11-2 and TRBJ2-3, with a tentative D call TRBD1 (5 bases). The CDR3 extends over 13 amino acids. Germline V gene sequence: CDR1 SGHAT, CDR2 FQNNGV. With 7 bases removed from V and 6 bases from J, the gap between germline ends came to 14 bases.

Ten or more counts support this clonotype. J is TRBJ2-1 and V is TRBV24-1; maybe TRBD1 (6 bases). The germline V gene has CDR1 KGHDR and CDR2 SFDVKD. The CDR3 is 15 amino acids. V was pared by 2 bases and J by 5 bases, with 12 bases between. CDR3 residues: CATSDSYRADNEQFF. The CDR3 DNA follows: TGTGCCACCAGTGATTCCTACAGGGCTGACAATGAGCAGTTCTTC.

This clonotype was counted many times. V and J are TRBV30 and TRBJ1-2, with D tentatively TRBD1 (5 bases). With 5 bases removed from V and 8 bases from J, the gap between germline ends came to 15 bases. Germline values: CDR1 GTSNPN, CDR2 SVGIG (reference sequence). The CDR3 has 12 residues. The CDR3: CAWQAGYSGYTF. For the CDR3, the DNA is TGTGCCTGGCAGGCAGGGTATTCCGGCTACACCTTC.

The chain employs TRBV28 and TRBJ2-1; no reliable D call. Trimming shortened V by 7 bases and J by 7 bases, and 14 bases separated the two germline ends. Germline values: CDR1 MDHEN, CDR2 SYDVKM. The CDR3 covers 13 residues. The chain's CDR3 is CASTLTDVNEQFF. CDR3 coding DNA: TGTGCCAGCACCTTGACTGACGTGAATGAGCAGTTCTTC.

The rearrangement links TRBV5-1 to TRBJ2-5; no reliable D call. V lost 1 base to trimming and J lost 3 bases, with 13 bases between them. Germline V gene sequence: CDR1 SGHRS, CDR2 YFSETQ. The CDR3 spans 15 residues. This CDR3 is CASSLTGSTKETQYF. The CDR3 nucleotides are TGCGCCAGCAGCTTGACCGGGTCCACCAAAGAGACCCAGTACTTC. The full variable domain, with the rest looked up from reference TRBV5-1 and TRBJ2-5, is KAGVTQTPRYLIKTRGQQVTLSCSPISGHRSVSWYQQTPGQGLQFLFEYFSETQRNKGNFPGRFSGRQFSNSRSEMNVSTLELGDSALYLCASSLTGSTKETQYFGPGTRLLVL.

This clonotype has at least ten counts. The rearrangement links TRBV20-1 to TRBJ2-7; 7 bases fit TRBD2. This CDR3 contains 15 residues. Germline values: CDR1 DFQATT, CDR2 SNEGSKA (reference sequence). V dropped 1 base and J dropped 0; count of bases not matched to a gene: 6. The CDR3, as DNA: TGCAGTGCTAGAGGAGGAGCGGGAAGCTCCTACGAGCAGTACTTC. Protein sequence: CSARGGAGSSYEQYF.

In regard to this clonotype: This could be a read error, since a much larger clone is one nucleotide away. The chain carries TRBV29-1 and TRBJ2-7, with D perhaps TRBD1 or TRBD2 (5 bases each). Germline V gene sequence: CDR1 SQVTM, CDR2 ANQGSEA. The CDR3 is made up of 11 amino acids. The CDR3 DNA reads TGCAACGTCGAGAGGGGTTACGAGCAGTACTTC. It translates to CNVERGYEQYF.

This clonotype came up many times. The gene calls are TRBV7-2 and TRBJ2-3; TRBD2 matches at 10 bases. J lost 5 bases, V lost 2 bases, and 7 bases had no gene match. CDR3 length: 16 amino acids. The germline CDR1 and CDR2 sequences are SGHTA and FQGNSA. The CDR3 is CASSLRSSGRGDTQYF. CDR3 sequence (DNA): TGTGCCAGCAGCTTACGGTCTAGCGGGAGAGGAGATACGCAGTATTTT.

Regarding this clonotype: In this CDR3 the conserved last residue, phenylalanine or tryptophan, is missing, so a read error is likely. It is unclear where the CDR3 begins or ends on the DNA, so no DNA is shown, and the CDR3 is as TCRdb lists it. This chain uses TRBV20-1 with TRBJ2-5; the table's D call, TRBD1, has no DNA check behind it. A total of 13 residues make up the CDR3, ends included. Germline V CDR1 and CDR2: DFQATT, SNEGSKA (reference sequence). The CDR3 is CSATRTGAETQCS.

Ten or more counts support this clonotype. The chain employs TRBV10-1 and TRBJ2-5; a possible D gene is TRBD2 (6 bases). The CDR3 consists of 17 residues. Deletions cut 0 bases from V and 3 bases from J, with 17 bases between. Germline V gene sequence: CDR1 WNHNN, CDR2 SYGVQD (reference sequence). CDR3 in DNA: TGCGCCAGCAGTGAGTCGACGGCCGGACTACCAAAAGAGACCCAGTACTTC. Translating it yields CASSESTAGLPKETQYF.

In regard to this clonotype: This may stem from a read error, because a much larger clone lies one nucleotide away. The CDR3 loop is CASSRGQGLNTEAFF. CDR3 DNA: TGCGCCAGCAGTCGGGGACAGGGACTGAACACTGAAGCTTTCTTT. This chain links TRBV5-1 with TRBJ1-1; 9 bases are shared with TRBD1. V trimming: 5 bases; J trimming: 0 bases; junction bases outside the gene matches: 5. This CDR3 is 15 amino acids long. Germline V gene lookup returns CDR1 SGHRS and CDR2 YFSETQ.

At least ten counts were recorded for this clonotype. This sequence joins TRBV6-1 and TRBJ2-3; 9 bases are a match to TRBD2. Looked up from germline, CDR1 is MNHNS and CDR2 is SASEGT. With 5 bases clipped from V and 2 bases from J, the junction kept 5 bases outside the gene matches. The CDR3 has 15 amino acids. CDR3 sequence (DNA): TGTGCCAGCAGTTACGGGACTAGCTACACAGATACGCAGTATTTT. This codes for CASSYGTSYTDTQYF.

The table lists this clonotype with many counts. The CDR3 loop is CATSDLAGDFTDTQYF. CDR3 DNA sequence: TGTGCCACCAGTGATTTGGCGGGGGACTTCACAGATACGCAGTATTTT. The V gene is TRBV24-1, the J gene TRBJ2-3; TRBD2 matches at 7 bases. CDR3 length: 16 residues. Losses at the gene ends were 0 bases for V and 2 bases for J; bases not matched to a gene: 4. Germline CDR1 KGHDR, CDR2 SFDVKD.

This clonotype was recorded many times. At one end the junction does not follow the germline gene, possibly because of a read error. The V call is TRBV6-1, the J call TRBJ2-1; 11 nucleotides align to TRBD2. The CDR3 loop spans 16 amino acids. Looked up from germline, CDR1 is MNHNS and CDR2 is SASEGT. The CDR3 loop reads CASSEFPSGGYATRLF. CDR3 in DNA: TGTGCCAGCAGTGAATTTCCTAGCGGGGGGTACGCTACAAGGCTCTTC.

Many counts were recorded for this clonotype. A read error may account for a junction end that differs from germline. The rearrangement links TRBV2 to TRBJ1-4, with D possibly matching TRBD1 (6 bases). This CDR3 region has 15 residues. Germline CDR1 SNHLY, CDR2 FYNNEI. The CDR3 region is CASSEDRATNEELFF. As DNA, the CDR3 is TGTGCCAGCAGTGAAGACAGGGCAACTAATGAAGAACTGTTTTTT.

Here the CDR3 DNA reads TGCGCCAGCAGCTTGGTCGGGAGTACTAACAATGAGCAGTTCTTC. This gives the protein CASSLVGSTNNEQFF. This chain joins TRBV5-1 and TRBJ2-1, with D perhaps matching TRBD2 (6 bases). Germline CDR1 and CDR2: SGHRS and YFSETQ. The V and J ends lost 0 bases and 5 bases respectively, with 12 bases between them. This CDR3 has 15 amino acids. The full variable domain, rest sourced from reference TRBV5-1 and TRBJ2-1, is KAGVTQTPRYLIKTRGQQVTLSCSPISGHRSVSWYQQTPGQGLQFLFEYFSETQRNKGNFPGRFSGRQFSNSRSEMNVSTLELGDSALYLCASSLVGSTNNEQFFGPGTRLTVL.

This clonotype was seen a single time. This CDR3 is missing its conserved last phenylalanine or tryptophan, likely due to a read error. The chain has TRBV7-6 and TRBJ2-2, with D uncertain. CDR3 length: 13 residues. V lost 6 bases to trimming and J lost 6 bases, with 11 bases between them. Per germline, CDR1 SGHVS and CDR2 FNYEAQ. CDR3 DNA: TGTGCCAGCAGACCGACCAGCTCCGGGGAGCTGTTTTCT. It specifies CASRPTSSGELFS.

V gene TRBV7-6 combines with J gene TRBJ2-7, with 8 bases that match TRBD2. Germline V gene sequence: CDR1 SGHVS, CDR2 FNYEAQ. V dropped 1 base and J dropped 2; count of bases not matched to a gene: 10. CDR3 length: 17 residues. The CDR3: CASSLDASGSTTYEQYF. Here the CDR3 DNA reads TGTGCCAGCAGCTTAGACGCTAGCGGGTCAACAACCTACGAGCAGTACTTC.

The CDR3, as DNA: TGTGCCACCAGTGATTACAGGGGAAGCGGGCGGGAGACCCAGTACTTC. Translation gives CATSDYRGSGRETQYF. This rearrangement joins TRBV24-1 to TRBJ2-5, with TRBD1 as a possible D gene (7 bases). Trimming shortened V by 2 bases and J by 5 bases, and 17 bases separated the two germline ends. Germline V gene data show CDR1 as KGHDR and CDR2 as SFDVKD. CDR3 length: 16 residues.

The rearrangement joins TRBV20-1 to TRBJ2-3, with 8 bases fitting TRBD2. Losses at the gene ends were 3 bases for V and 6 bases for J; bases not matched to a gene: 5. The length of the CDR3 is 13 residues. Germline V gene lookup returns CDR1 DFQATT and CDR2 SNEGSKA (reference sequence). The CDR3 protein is CSASKGLDDTQYF. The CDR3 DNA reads TGCAGTGCTAGCAAGGGACTAGATGATACGCAGTATTTT.

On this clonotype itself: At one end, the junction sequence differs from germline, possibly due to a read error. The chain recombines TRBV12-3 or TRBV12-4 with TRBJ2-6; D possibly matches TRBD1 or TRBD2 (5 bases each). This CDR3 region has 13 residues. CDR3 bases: TGTGTCACTAGGGCTGCTGGGGCCAACATCCTGACTTTC. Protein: CVTRAAGANILTF.

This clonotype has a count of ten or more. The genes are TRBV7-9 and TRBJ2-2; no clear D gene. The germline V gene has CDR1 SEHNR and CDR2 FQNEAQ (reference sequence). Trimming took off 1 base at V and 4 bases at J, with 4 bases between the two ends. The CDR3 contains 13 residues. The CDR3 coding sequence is TGTGCCAGCAGCTTAGAGACCACCGGGGAGCTGTTTTTT. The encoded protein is CASSLETTGELFF.

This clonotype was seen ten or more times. CDR3 sequence reads: CASSLGDNSGNTIYF. The CDR3 DNA reads TGCGCCAGCAGCTTGGGGGACAACTCTGGAAACACCATATATTTT. V and J are TRBV5-1 and TRBJ1-3; perhaps TRBD1 as D (6 bases). Trimming left V 0 bases short and J 0 bases short, with 7 bases between. Germline lookup yields CDR1 SGHRS and CDR2 YFSETQ. CDR3 size: 15 residues.

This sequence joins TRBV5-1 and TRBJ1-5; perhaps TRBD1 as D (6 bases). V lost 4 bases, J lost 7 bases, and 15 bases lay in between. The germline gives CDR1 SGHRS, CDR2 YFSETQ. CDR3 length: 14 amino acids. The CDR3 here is CASSETGAGQPQHF. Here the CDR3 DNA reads TGCGCCAGCAGCGAGACAGGCGCCGGACAGCCCCAGCATTTT.

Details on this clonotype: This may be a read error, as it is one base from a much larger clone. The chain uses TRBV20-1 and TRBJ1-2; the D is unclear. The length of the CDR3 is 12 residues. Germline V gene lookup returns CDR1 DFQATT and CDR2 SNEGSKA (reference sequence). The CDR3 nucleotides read TGCAGTGCTAGACAGGCTAACTGTGGCTACACCTTC. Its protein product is CSARQANCGYTF.

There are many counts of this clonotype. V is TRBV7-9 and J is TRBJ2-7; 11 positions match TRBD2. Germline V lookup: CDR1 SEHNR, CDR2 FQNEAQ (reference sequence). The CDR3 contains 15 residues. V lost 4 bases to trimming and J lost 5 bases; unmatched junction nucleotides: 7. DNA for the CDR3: TGTGCCAGCAGCTCGAGTAGCGGGAGGGTAGACGAGCAGTACTTC. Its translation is CASSSSSGRVDEQYF.

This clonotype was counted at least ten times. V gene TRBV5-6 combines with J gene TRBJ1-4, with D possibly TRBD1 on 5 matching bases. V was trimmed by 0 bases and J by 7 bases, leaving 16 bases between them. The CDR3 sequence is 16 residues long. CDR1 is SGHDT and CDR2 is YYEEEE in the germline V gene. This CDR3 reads CASSLELPGGREKLFF. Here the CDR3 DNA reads TGTGCCAGCAGCTTGGAACTCCCGGGGGGACGTGAAAAACTGTTTTTT.

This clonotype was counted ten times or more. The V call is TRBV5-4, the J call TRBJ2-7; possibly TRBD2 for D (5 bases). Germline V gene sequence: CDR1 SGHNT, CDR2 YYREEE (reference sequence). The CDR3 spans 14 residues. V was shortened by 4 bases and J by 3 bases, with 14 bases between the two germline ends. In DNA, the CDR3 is TGTGCCAGCAGCCTCCAGATCGGGGTCTACGAGCAGTACTTC. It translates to CASSLQIGVYEQYF.